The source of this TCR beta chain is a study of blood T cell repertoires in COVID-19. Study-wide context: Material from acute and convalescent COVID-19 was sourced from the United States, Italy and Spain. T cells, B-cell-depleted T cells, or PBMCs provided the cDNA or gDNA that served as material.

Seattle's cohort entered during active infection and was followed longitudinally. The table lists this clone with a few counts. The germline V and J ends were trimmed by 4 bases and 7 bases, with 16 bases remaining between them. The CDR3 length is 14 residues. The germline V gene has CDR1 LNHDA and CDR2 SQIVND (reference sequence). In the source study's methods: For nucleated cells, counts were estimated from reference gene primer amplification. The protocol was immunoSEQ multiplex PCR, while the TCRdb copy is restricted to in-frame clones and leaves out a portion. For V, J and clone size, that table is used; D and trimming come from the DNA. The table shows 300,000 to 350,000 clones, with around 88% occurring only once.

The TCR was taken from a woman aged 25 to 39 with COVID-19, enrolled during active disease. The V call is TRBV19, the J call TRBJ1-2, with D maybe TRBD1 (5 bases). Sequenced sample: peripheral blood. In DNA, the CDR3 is TGTGCCAGTAGTACCCAGTCAGGGCGAGGTGGCTACACCTTC. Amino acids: CASSTQSGRGGYTF.